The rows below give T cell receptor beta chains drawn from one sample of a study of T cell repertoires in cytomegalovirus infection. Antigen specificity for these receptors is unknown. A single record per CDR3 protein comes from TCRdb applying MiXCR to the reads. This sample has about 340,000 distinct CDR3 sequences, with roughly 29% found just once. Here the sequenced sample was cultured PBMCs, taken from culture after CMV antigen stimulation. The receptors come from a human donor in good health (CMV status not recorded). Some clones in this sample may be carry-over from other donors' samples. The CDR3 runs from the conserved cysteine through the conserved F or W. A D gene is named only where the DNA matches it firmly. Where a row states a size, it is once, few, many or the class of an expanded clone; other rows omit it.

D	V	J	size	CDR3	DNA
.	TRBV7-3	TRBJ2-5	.	CDSSLRGAAQETQYF	TGTGACAGCAGCTTAAGAGGGGCCGCCCAAGAGACCCAGTACTTC
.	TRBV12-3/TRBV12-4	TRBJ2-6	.	CASSFESGLGGANVLTF	TGTGCCAGCAGTTTTGAATCGGGGCTGGGAGGGGCCAACGTCCTGACTTTC
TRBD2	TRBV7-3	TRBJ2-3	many	CASSRSGTRTDTQYF	TGTGCCAGCAGCCGAAGCGGGACTCGCACAGATACGCAGTATTTT
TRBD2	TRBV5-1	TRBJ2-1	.	CASSFFPLAGGPIEQFF	TGCGCCAGCAGCTTCTTCCCACTAGCGGGGGGGCCAATTGAGCAGTTCTTC
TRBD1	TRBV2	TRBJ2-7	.	CASLSLGTGGDEQYF	TGTGCCAGCTTATCTCTTGGGACAGGGGGCGACGAGCAGTACTTC
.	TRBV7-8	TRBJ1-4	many	CASSPGGLNEKLFF	TGTGCCAGCAGCCCTGGGGGCCTTAATGAAAAACTGTTTTTT
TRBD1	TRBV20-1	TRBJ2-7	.	CSARMTGGRYEQYF	TGCAGTGCAAGAATGACAGGGGGTCGGTACGAGCAGTACTTC
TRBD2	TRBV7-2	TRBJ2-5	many	CASSFSGAQETQYF	TGTGCCAGCAGCTTTAGCGGGGCCCAAGAGACCCAGTACTTC
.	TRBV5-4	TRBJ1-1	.	CASSLGPPGTGVNTEAFF	TGTGCCAGCAGCTTGGGGCCGCCGGGGACGGGGGTGAACACTGAAGCTTTCTTT
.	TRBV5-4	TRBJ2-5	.	CASSRGRQGPQETQYF	TGTGCCAGCAGCCGAGGGCGCCAGGGCCCACAAGAGACCCAGTACTTC
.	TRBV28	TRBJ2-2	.	CASTGVSTGELFF	TGTGCCAGTACGGGAGTGAGTACCGGGGAGCTGTTTTTT
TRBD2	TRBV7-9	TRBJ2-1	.	CASSGGLAGDLDEQFF	TGTGCCAGCAGCGGGGGACTAGCGGGAGATTTGGATGAGCAGTTCTTC
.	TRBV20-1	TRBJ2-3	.	CSARSGERNPLYTQYF	TGCAGTGCTAGGAGTGGAGAGAGAAACCCCCTATATACGCAGTATTTT